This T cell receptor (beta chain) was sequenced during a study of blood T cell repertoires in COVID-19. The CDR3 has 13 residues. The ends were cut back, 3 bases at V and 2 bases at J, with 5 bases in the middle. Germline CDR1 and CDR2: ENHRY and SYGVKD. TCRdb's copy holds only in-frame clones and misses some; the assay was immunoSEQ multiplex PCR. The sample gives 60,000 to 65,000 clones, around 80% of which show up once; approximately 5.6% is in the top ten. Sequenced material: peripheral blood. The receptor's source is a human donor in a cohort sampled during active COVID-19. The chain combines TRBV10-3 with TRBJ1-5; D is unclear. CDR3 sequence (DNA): TGTGCCATCAGTGACGGGGGCAATCAGCCCCAGCATTTT. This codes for CAISDGGNQPQHF.